This T cell receptor beta chain stems from a study of CD8 T cells in Susac syndrome. Study-level points and caveats: Peak Susac CD8+ clonal expansion occurred in TEMRA cells and active patients.

In the case of this clonotype: No antigen is known for it.

TCR beta sequencing was performed on blood CD8+ and CD4+ T cells. Germline V gene sequence: CDR1 SNHLY, CDR2 FYNNEI. The CDR3 length is 15 residues. The V segment lost 0 bases and the J segment 1 base; nucleotides outside the gene matches: 1. A quantity of roughly 0.5 to 1 ug RNA underwent reverse transcription using random hexamers. One entry per CDR3 protein results from TCRdb running MiXCR on the immunoSEQ multiplex PCR reads. The sample carries about 190,000 distinct CDR3 sequences, 85% to 95% recorded once. The specimen sequenced was CD8+ T cells from PBMCs. The receptor comes from a human donor with Susac syndrome. This chain connects TRBV2 to TRBJ1-1, with 8 bases lining up with TRBD1. For the CDR3, the DNA is TGTGCCAGCAGTGAAGCCACAGGGGGGAACACTGAAGCTTTCTTT. This gives the protein CASSEATGGNTEAFF.